This is a list of T cell receptor beta chains from one sample in a study of T cells in Graves' hyperthyroidism and ophthalmopathy. TCRdb re-derived calls from the multiplex PCR reads in MiXCR, one entry per CDR3 protein. The data show some 360,000 distinct CDR3 sequences, 11% to 15% seen once. Material: blood. The receptors originated from a woman aged 55-69 years with Graves' hyperthyroidism. CDR3s include the opening cysteine and the closing phenylalanine or tryptophan. Fields, in order: D gene, V gene, clone size, J gene, CDR3 DNA, CDR3 protein. A D gene is named only where the DNA matches it firmly. Not all rows give a size; the values are once, few, many and, for expanded clones, a class.

NA	TRBV11-2	many	TRBJ2-4	TGTGCCAGCAGCCCGGATAGAGGGAACATTCAGTACTTC	CASSPDRGNIQYF
NA	TRBV6-5	few	TRBJ1-1	TGTGCCAGCAGTTACGGTCAGGTGGGGAACACTGAAGCTTTCTTT	CASSYGQVGNTEAFF
NA	TRBV7-6	NA	TRBJ2-1	TGTGCCAGCAGCTTCGGGCAAGACAGGCCCTACAATGAGCAGTTCTTC	CASSFGQDRPYNEQFF
NA	TRBV6-1	many	TRBJ1-6	TGTGCCAGCAGACTCGGACAGCATAATTCACCCCTCCACTTT	CASRLGQHNSPLHF
NA	TRBV2	many	TRBJ2-3	TGTGCCAGCAGTGCCTTCGGGAGAACCACAGATACGCAGTATTTT	CASSAFGRTTDTQYF
NA	TRBV19	NA	TRBJ1-2	TGTGCCAGTAGTATATTTCCCAGGGCCGAGTATGGCTACACCTTC	CASSIFPRAEYGYTF
NA	TRBV18	many	TRBJ1-6	TGTGCCAGCTCACCCCGGGACACTTATAATTCACCCCTCCACTTT	CASSPRDTYNSPLHF
TRBD1	TRBV5-6	NA	TRBJ2-6	TGTGCCAGCAGCCGAGACAGGGGGACTGGGGCCAACGTCCTGACTTTC	CASSRDRGTGANVLTF
NA	TRBV10-3	many	TRBJ2-3	TGTGCCATCAGTGATCGGTTCTCAACTAGCACAGATACGCAGTATTTT	CAISDRFSTSTDTQYF
NA	TRBV6-6	many	TRBJ2-3	TGTGCCAGCAGTTACTCGCAGGGTGCCACAGATACGCAGTATTTT	CASSYSQGATDTQYF
NA	TRBV12-3/TRBV12-4	NA	TRBJ2-1	TGTGCCAGCAGAGACGGGGACGCACTGTCAGGCAATGAGCAGTTCTTC	CASRDGDALSGNEQFF
TRBD2	TRBV2	many	TRBJ2-3	TGTGCCAGCGGGGCGGGAGGGTCCGATACGCAGTATTTT	CASGAGGSDTQYF
TRBD1	TRBV18	NA	TRBJ2-2	TGTGCCAGCTCGGACGGACAGGGGGCGAACACCGGGGAGCTGTTTTTT	CASSDGQGANTGELFF
NA	TRBV30	many	TRBJ2-1	TGTGCCTGGAAGTTTGGGCCCAACAATGAGCAGTTCTTC	CAWKFGPNNEQFF
TRBD1	TRBV3-1	many	TRBJ2-1	TGTGCCAGCAGCTCGCGAGGGACAGTTAAGTTCTTC	CASSSRGTVKFF
TRBD1	TRBV5-1	many	TRBJ2-7	TGCGCCAGCAGCTACCGACCGACAGGGCCGGGGGAGCAGTACTTC	CASSYRPTGPGEQYF
NA	TRBV25-1	NA	TRBJ1-1	TGTGCCAGCAGTGAATATAGCGCCGATGAAGCTTTCTTT	CASSEYSADEAFF
TRBD1	TRBV7-2	many	TRBJ1-5	TGTGCCAGCAGCTTTTCAGGGGGCCTAAGCAATCAGCCCCAGCATTTT	CASSFSGGLSNQPQHF
NA	TRBV7-9	many	TRBJ2-1	TGTGCCAGCAGCTTAGGGCAGGCCTTAGCCGGCAATGAGCAGTTCTTC	CASSLGQALAGNEQFF
TRBD2	TRBV20-1	many	TRBJ2-1	TGCAGTGCTAGCAAGCGGGAGCCCTACAATGAGCAGTTCTTC	CSASKREPYNEQFF
NA	TRBV7-2	many	TRBJ2-7	TGTGCCAGCAGCCCCGAGATAGGGGGAGCGACCTACGAGCAGTACTTC	CASSPEIGGATYEQYF
NA	TRBV6-2/TRBV6-3	few	TRBJ2-5	TGTGCCAGCAGTTACATGGACAACCGCCCCTTGTACTTC	CASSYMDNRPLYF
NA	TRBV29-1	many	TRBJ2-1	TGCAGCGTTGAAGGGGGGGCGAATCTAGCGACCACCTACAATGAGCAGTTCTTC	CSVEGGANLATTYNEQFF
NA	TRBV7-8	few	TRBJ1-2	TGTGCCAGCAGCTTAGTGGGTCCCCTCTATGGCTACACCTTC	CASSLVGPLYGYTF
TRBD1	TRBV11-2	many	TRBJ1-1	TGTGCCAGCGGGGACAGGGGTAAAGCTTTCTTT	CASGDRGKAFF
TRBD2	TRBV7-6	many	TRBJ2-1	TGTGCCAGCAGCTTATCACGGAGACTAGCAGCCTACAATGAGCAGTTCTTC	CASSLSRRLAAYNEQFF
TRBD2	TRBV20-1	many	TRBJ2-1	TGCAGTGCTCAACCTAGCGGGAGGGCCGCTGAGCAGTTCTTC	CSAQPSGRAAEQFF
NA	TRBV28	NA	TRBJ2-6	TGTGCCAGCAGTTTACCAGTGACTGGGGCCAACGTCCTGACTTTC	CASSLPVTGANVLTF
TRBD1	TRBV12-3/TRBV12-4	many	TRBJ1-2	TGTGCCAGCAGCCCGGGACAGCGCTATGGCTACACCTTC	CASSPGQRYGYTF
NA	TRBV7-2	many	TRBJ1-5	TGTGCCAGCAGCCGAACAGGGCGCAGCAATCAGCCCCAGCATTTT	CASSRTGRSNQPQHF
NA	TRBV18	many	TRBJ1-2	TGTGCCAGCTCACCGGGCAGGGATAACTATGGCTACACCTTC	CASSPGRDNYGYTF
NA	TRBV9	many	TRBJ2-7	TGTGCCAGCAGCGGGGGTGGGGGGCGTAATCACGAGCAGTACTTC	CASSGGGGRNHEQYF
NA	TRBV29-1	few	TRBJ1-2	TGCAGCGTGCTGGTCCTCTTCGGCTACACCTTC	CSVLVLFGYTF
NA	TRBV5-8	many	TRBJ2-3	TGTGCCAGCAGCTTCGGGGGACTCCGCGATACGCAGTATTTT	CASSFGGLRDTQYF
TRBD1	TRBV28	many	TRBJ2-7	TGTGCCAGCTTACCATCGGGACAGGGCTACGAGCAGTACTTC	CASLPSGQGYEQYF
NA	TRBV6-2/TRBV6-3	NA	TRBJ2-1	TGTGCCAGCAGTTACTCGATTCGGGGGCTCTATGAGCAGTTCTTC	CASSYSIRGLYEQFF
TRBD1	TRBV5-5	many	TRBJ2-7	TGTGCCAGCACCGCGACAGGGACCTACGAGCAGTACTTC	CASTATGTYEQYF
NA	TRBV28	many	TRBJ2-7	TGTGCCAGCAGTTTTACAAGCACCCCCTACGAGCAGTACTTC	CASSFTSTPYEQYF
NA	TRBV5-1	many	TRBJ2-1	TGCGCCAGCAGCTTGCAGGGAGGGGGCTTATCCTACAATGAGCAGTTCTTC	CASSLQGGGLSYNEQFF
TRBD2	TRBV28	NA	TRBJ2-5	TGTGCCAGCGGAATAGCGGGAGGAGAGACCCAGTACTTC	CASGIAGGETQYF
NA	TRBV6-9	NA	TRBJ1-5	TGTGCCAGCAGTTCACAGGGTTTCCGGCCCCAGCATTTT	CASSSQGFRPQHF
TRBD1	TRBV27	many	TRBJ1-1	TGTGCCAGCGGAAAAGCAGGGGGGGGAACTGAAGCTTTCTTT	CASGKAGGGTEAFF
NA	TRBV18	NA	TRBJ2-5	TGTGCCAGCTCACCAATTGAAGGCGCTACCCAAGAGACCCAGTACTTC	CASSPIEGATQETQYF
NA	TRBV10-3	many	TRBJ1-2	TGTGCCATCAGTGAGTCCACGGGACATGGCTACACCTTC	CAISESTGHGYTF
NA	TRBV5-6	few	TRBJ1-5	TGTGCCAGCAGCTTGTGGGGTTCGGTCCAGCCCCAGCATTTT	CASSLWGSVQPQHF
NA	TRBV18	few	TRBJ2-5	TGTGCCAGCTCACCAGAGGGTCAAGAGACCCAGTACTTC	CASSPEGQETQYF
TRBD1	TRBV9	NA	TRBJ2-2	TGTGCCAGCAGCGGCGAAGGCGGGGGACAGGGTAACACCGGGGAGCTGTTTTTT	CASSGEGGGQGNTGELFF
NA	TRBV15	many	TRBJ2-3	TGTGCCACCAGTCCGTTTGTCCGGGTGGGCACAGATACGCAGTATTTT	CATSPFVRVGTDTQYF
NA	TRBV6-1	many	TRBJ2-3	TGTGCCAGCACCACTAAAATAGGGCAGCCCAGGGGCACAGATACGCAGTATTTT	CASTTKIGQPRGTDTQYF
TRBD2	TRBV5-1	many	TRBJ2-1	TGCGCCAGCAGCTGGAGGAGAGCGGGAGGTCCAAACAATGAGCAGTTCTTC	CASSWRRAGGPNNEQFF
NA	TRBV20-1	many	TRBJ1-5	TGCAGTGCTAGCTCCCCAGGGAGGGATCAGCCCCAGCATTTT	CSASSPGRDQPQHF
NA	TRBV6-2/TRBV6-3	many	TRBJ1-3	TGTGCCAGCAGCCGTCATCAGCAGGCTATCTCTGGAAACACCATATATTTT	CASSRHQQAISGNTIYF
NA	TRBV7-2	NA	TRBJ2-5	TGTGCCAGCAGCACACGGAGAGAGGGGGAGACCCAGTACTTC	CASSTRREGETQYF
NA	TRBV5-1	NA	TRBJ1-5	TGCGCCAAAAGAGGGGGGGCCAGCAATCAGCCCCAGCATTTT	CAKRGGASNQPQHF
NA	TRBV20-1	few	TRBJ1-5	TGCAGTGCTAGTCGGGGGCCAGGGGTCAATCAGCCCCAGCATTTT	CSASRGPGVNQPQHF
NA	TRBV7-2	many	TRBJ1-5	TGTGCCAGCAGCTTAGCGCGGAATAGCAATCAGCCCCAGCATTTT	CASSLARNSNQPQHF
NA	TRBV6-4	few	TRBJ1-4	TGTGCCAGCAGTGACTCCATTTTAGTTGACAGTACCACCGAAAAACTGTTTTTT	CASSDSILVDSTTEKLFF
TRBD2	TRBV11-3	many	TRBJ2-1	TGTGCCAGCAGCTACAGGACTAGCGGGAGCGGTGAGCAGTTCTTC	CASSYRTSGSGEQFF
NA	TRBV6-1	many	TRBJ2-1	TGTGCCAGCAGTGAATGGTACAGTGGGATGAATGAGCAGTTCTTC	CASSEWYSGMNEQFF
TRBD2	TRBV5-1	NA	TRBJ2-7	TGCGCCAGCAGCCCGGGGGTTACTAGCGGGAGGAGGGCCTACGAGCAGTACTTC	CASSPGVTSGRRAYEQYF